The clone carrying this T cell receptor beta chain was found many times. Its antigen remains unidentified. Per the germline V gene, CDR1 is LNHDA and CDR2 is SQIVND (reference sequence). V trimming: 5 bases; J trimming: 5 bases; junction bases outside the gene matches: 4. The CDR3 is made up of 14 amino acids. This entry belongs to a study of CD8+CD57+ T cells in acquired aplastic anemia. Study details: Recorded DNA amounts for sorted CD4+ and CD8+ cells had an average of approximately 3 ug.

Notes on the study in general: Patients and controls had CD8+ Simpson's diversity values that were not significantly distinct. Common to patients and controls were roughly 30 CD8+ CDR3 sequences.

Patients who underwent sequencing had shown CD8+CD57+ cell expansion by flow cytometry. Patients, without exception, had severe acquired aplastic anemia. TCR beta VDJ and CDR3 profiling used genomic DNA as template. TCRdb independently ran MiXCR on the reads; one entry per CDR3 protein. This sample yields under 500,000 distinct CDR3 sequences, of which over 25% are seen a single time; around 0.82% belongs to the top ten. The sequence was obtained from a human donor with aplastic anemia. The chain recombines TRBV19 with TRBJ1-5; 9 bases align to TRBD1. Sequencing was carried out using sorted CD4+, CD8+, or CD8+CD57+ T cells (not recorded which) from PBMCs. CDR3 amino acids: CASSPGDRDQPQHF. As DNA, the CDR3 is TGTGCCAGTAGTCCAGGGGACAGGGATCAGCCCCAGCATTTT.